Sequencing of this TCR beta chain was carried out in a study of neurological immune-mediated disorders. Study outcomes and limitations: The highest TCR clonal expansion occurred in HTLV-1-associated myelopathy; multiple sclerosis fell below healthy controls.

This clonotype was counted many times. The antigen is undetermined. Noted time point: technical triplicate 2. The sorted libraries were made from about a million CD4+ or CD8+ T cells. Germline CDR1 is SGHTA and CDR2 is FQGNSA. CDR3 length: 14 residues. V was pared by 8 bases and J by 4 bases, with 15 bases between. Each sequencing run yielded over 160 million TCR-beta sequences from 15-18 subjects. TCRdb re-called the 5' RACE reads with MiXCR, one entry per CDR3 protein. The table lists approximately 30,000 distinct CDR3 sequences, approximately 12% of them singletons, with 4% to 5.5% in the top ten. The sample comprised CD4+ T cells from blood. The V and J genes are TRBV7-2 and TRBJ2-1; possible D gene TRBD2, 7 bases. The sequence was obtained from a female donor with HTLV-1-associated myelopathy (HAM/TSP). This chain's CDR3 is CASVRGGVYNEQFF. CDR3 DNA: TGTGCCAGCGTAAGGGGGGGGGTTTACAATGAGCAGTTCTTC. The whole variable domain, remainder taken from reference TRBV7-2 and TRBJ2-1, is GAGVSQSPSNKVTEKGKDVELRCDPISGHTALYWYRQSLGQGLEFLIYFQGNSAPDKSGLPSDRFSAERTGGSVSTLTIQRTQQEDSAVYLCASVRGGVYNEQFFGPGTRLTVL.